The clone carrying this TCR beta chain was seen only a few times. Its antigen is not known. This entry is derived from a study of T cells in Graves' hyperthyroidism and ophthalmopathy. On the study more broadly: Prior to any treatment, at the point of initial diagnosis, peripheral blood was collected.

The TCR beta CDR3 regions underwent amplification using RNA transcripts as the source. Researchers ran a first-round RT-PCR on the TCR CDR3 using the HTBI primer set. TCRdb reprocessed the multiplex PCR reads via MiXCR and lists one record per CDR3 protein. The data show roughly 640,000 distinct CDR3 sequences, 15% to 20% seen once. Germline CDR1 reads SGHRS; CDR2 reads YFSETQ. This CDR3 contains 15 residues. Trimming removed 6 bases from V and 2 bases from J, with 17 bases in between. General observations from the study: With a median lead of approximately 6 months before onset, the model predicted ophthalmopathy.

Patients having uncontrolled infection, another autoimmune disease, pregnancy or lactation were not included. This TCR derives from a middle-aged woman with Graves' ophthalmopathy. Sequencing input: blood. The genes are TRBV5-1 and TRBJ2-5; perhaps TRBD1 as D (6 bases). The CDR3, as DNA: TGCGCCAGCACATTCTCCGGGACAAATCAAGAGACCCAGTACTTC. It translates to CASTFSGTNQETQYF.